Sequencing of this TCR beta chain was carried out in a study of cytomegalovirus exposure and HLA in healthy donors. General observations from the study: TCR beta V- and J-gene trimming was later associated with a missense DCLRE1C variant. A later analysis, which compared TCR beta chains of equal frequency, found the HLA-associated ones more clonally expanded.

CDR3 length: 16 residues. V was clipped by 1 base and J by 7 bases; unmatched bases: 9. Germline-derived CDR1 and CDR2 are MGHDK and SYGVNS. Primers: 60 Vbeta forward and 13 Jbeta reverse. Measured with immunoSEQ multiplex PCR; TCRdb has only the in-frame clones, and not every one. Of approximately 180,000 clones listed, 82% are singletons. Of note for this clone: Its antigen is undetermined.

This clonotype was obtained from a woman between 18 and 29 years old in good health and CMV-seronegative. Sequences were obtained from PBMCs. The chain has TRBV25-1 and TRBJ1-4, with TRBD1 matching over 7 bases. The CDR3 is CASSESRDSYFEKLFF. In nucleotides, the CDR3 is TGTGCCAGCAGTGAATCTAGGGACAGCTACTTTGAAAAACTGTTTTTT.